This T cell receptor (beta chain) was recorded in a study of cytomegalovirus exposure and HLA in healthy donors. 13 Jbeta primers and 60 Vbeta primers were used for the PCR. Libraries were prepared by immunoSEQ multiplex PCR; TCRdb keeps only in-frame clonotypes and omits some of them. The sample holds about 84,000 clones, less than 80% seen once. Findings and limits, study-wide: Later analysis identified a missense DCLRE1C variant that was linked to TCR beta V- and J-gene trimming. The sole available immune exposure information was CMV serostatus.

Donors sampled were nominally healthy, though unrecorded immune exposures were likely. The V gene's germline CDR1 is SQVTM and CDR2 ANQGSEA. There are 14 residues in the CDR3. The junction had 6 bases not matched to a gene; V was cut back by 3 bases and J by 4 bases. As regards this clone: As yet, its antigen is unknown.

Sequences were obtained from PBMCs. V usage is TRBV29-1 and J usage is TRBJ2-1; TRBD2 agrees at 7 bases. This receptor was taken from a woman aged 40 to 50 in good health and CMV-seropositive. CDR3: CSVEPRGKYNEQFF. The CDR3 DNA reads TGCAGCGTTGAGCCGCGGGGGAAGTACAATGAGCAGTTCTTC.